This T cell receptor (beta chain) was identified in a study of metastatic and nonmetastatic thyroid tumors. About the research overall: Thyroid patients, malignant and benign, had repertoires compared across blood and tumor or nodule tissue.

Original methodology: Built for papillary thyroid cancer, a distant-metastasis classifier drew on CDR3 differences across clinicopathological groups. From the PCR reads, TCRdb re-called clones with MiXCR. These V and J calls derive from TCRdb rather than the authors' analysis. Of about 31,000 clones listed, roughly a fifth are singletons. The sample holds many counts of this clone. A read error may be the cause here, since a much bigger clone is one base away. At the DNA level, this CDR3 is encoded by other sequences in the same sample as well. Thyroid surgery took place with no prior treatment in any patient. Source material: blood. This sequence originates from a female donor with papillary thyroid cancer or a benign thyroid nodule (not recorded which). Some clones in this sample may be carry-over from other donors' samples.

The CDR3 loop reads CASSQDPPEGFGYEQYF. The CDR3 DNA reads TGTGCCAGCAGCCAAGACCCCCCCGAAGGGTTTGGTTACGAGCAGTACTTC. The chain is built from TRBV4-2 and TRBJ2-7; D is ambiguous. Between the trimmed V and J ends, which lost 0 bases and 4 bases, there was a span of 19 bases. From germline, CDR1 is LGHNA and CDR2 YNFKEQ. The CDR3 sequence is 17 residues long.